This note documents a single TCR beta chain sequence. Trimming removed 3 bases at V and 3 bases at J, with 6 bases between. This CDR3 has 12 residues. This sample was included in a study of blood T cell repertoires in COVID-19. Study-level information: The origin of the acute and convalescent COVID-19 samples was the United States, Italy and Spain.

As handled by the study authors: Amplification of reference gene primers provided the estimated nucleated cell counts. The method was immunoSEQ multiplex PCR; TCRdb's version includes in-frame clones alone and lacks a portion of them. The V and J calls and clone size are taken from that table; D and trimming were inferred from the DNA. The table has 150,000 to 200,000 clones, 83% seen once. This clonotype originated in a human donor in a cohort sampled during active COVID-19. This chain uses TRBV12-3 or TRBV12-4 with TRBJ2-7, with D tentatively TRBD2 (5 bases). The sample was peripheral blood. DNA for the CDR3: TGTGCCAGCAGTTTTAGCGTCTACGAGCAGTACTTC. It is translated as CASSFSVYEQYF.